The text below deals with one T cell receptor beta chain. Both 60 Vbeta primers and 13 Jbeta primers went into the PCR. Profiling relied on immunoSEQ multiplex PCR, and the TCRdb table lists in-frame clones only, not all of them. The profile shows some 160,000 clones, 70% to 85% of them singletons. These data belong to a study of cytomegalovirus exposure and HLA in healthy donors. Sequencing was done on a sample of PBMCs. The source is a woman in her twenties or thirties in good health and CMV-seronegative.

The CDR3 bases are TGTGCCAGCAGTTACTCGGGAGTCTCCTACAATGAGCAGTTCTTC. It is translated as CASSYSGVSYNEQFF. V is TRBV6-5 and J is TRBJ2-1; perhaps TRBD2 as D (5 bases). Germline loops: CDR1 MNHEY, CDR2 SVGAGI. Deletions cut 0 bases from V and 0 bases from J, with 6 bases between. The CDR3 has 15 residues.